A single sample gave rise to the 21 T cell receptor beta chains below, sequenced in a study of T cells in localized non-small cell lung cancer. The repertoire was sequenced with immunoSEQ multiplex PCR; TCRdb's copy has only in-frame clones and lacks some. Of about 2,600 clones listed, 21% are singletons. The source material was normal lung tissue next to the tumor, sampled before any cancer treatment. These receptors were collected from a woman aged 40 to 75 with stage I lung adenocarcinoma.

V and J are TRBV5-1 and TRBJ1-6; 11 nucleotides align to TRBD1. Germline loops: CDR1 SGHRS, CDR2 YFSETQ. V trimming: 0 bases; J trimming: 9 bases; junction bases outside the gene matches: 8. The CDR3 runs to 17 residues. DNA of the CDR3: TGCGCCAGCAGCTTGGGGGGCACGGACAGGGGGCGTTCACCCCTCCACTTT. As protein: CASSLGGTDRGRSPLHF.

By its share, this clone is large (0.1 to 1%). The chain recombines TRBV9 with TRBJ2-1, with D tentatively TRBD1 or TRBD2 (6 bases each). Germline V gene lookup returns CDR1 SGDLS and CDR2 YYNGEE. This CDR3 region has 16 residues. Trimming shortened V by 6 bases and J by 4 bases, and 20 bases separated the two germline ends. The CDR3 DNA sequence: TGTGCCAGCATCGACTGGGATCGGGGGCCGTACAATGAGCAGTTCTTC. It specifies CASIDWDRGPYNEQFF.

J is TRBJ2-1 and V is TRBV15; D uncertain. Germline V gives CDR1 LNHNV, CDR2 YYDKDF (reference sequence). V was trimmed by 1 base and J by 4 bases, leaving 8 bases between them. The CDR3 is 14 amino acids. In DNA form, the CDR3 reads TGTGCCACCAGCAGAGGGGTATCTTACAATGAGCAGTTCTTC. Translated, it gives CATSRGVSYNEQFF.

This clone was detected only once. V usage is TRBV19 and J usage is TRBJ2-1; D may match TRBD1 or TRBD2 (6 bases each). Trimming removed 11 bases at V and 8 bases at J, with 13 bases between. Germline CDR1 is LNHDA and CDR2 is SQIVND (reference sequence). The CDR3 loop spans 11 amino acids. This chain's CDR3 is CASVGGYEQFF. The CDR3 DNA reads TGTGCCTCCGTGGGGGGCTATGAGCAGTTCTTC. The variable domain in full, with the rest retrieved from reference TRBV19 and TRBJ2-1, is DGGITQSPKYLFRKEGQNVTLSCEQNLNHDAMYWYRQDPGQGLRLIYYSQIVNDFQKGDIAEGYSVSREKKESFPLTVTSAQKNPTAFYLCASVGGYEQFFGPGTRLTVL.

A few counts support this clone. The chain combines TRBV6-1 with TRBJ1-5, with D hard to call. This CDR3 region has 13 residues. Trimming left V 1 base short and J 14 bases short, with 15 bases between. The germline V gene has CDR1 MNHNS and CDR2 SASEGT. The DNA of the CDR3 is TGTGCCAGCAGTGAAGGCCCCGCATTACGAAAGCATTTT. It encodes CASSEGPALRKHF.

In DNA, the CDR3 is TGTGCCAGCAGCCCGCCGAGAGAGCGGGAGAGGGACGAGCAGTACTTC. Its protein is CASSPPRERERDEQYF. V is TRBV11-3 and J is TRBJ2-7, with 8 bases that match TRBD2. Germline CDR1 is SGHNT and CDR2 is YENEEA. The junction had 14 bases not matched to a gene; V was cut back by 5 bases and J by 5 bases. The CDR3 totals 16 residues.

The chain has TRBV1 and TRBJ2-7. TRBV1 is designated a pseudogene. The CDR3 extends over 15 amino acids. CDR3 DNA: TGCGCCAGCAGCCAATTCGGGGGCGAAACCTACGAGCAGTACTTC. It yields the protein CASSQFGGETYEQYF.

This clone has more than one count but fewer than ten. The chain has TRBV6-8 and TRBJ2-3; 9 nucleotides agree with TRBD2. Germline V lookup: CDR1 MNHGY, CDR2 SAAAGT. V lost 6 bases, J lost 3 bases, and 10 bases stayed unmatched. The CDR3 has 16 amino acids. As DNA, the CDR3 is TGTGCCAGCAGCCAACTGGGGCGGGAGGGTACAGATACGCAGTATTTT. It codes for CASSQLGREGTDTQYF.

This clone was found a few times. The gene calls are TRBV6-8 and TRBJ2-3; D remains unclear. The germline gives CDR1 MNHGY, CDR2 SAAAGT. The V end was cut by 4 bases, the J end by 7 bases, with 12 bases between. CDR3 length equals 13 residues. DNA of the CDR3: TGTGCCAGCAGTTTCAGGCCGGGCAATACGCAGTATTTT. Encoded protein: CASSFRPGNTQYF.

This clone was seen more than once but under ten times. V gene TRBV6-8 combines with J gene TRBJ2-7, with 11 positions matching TRBD2. In germline, CDR1 is MNHGY, CDR2 SAAAGT. The CDR3 is 17 residues long. Losses at the gene ends were 0 bases for V and 5 bases for J; bases not matched to a gene: 9. DNA of the CDR3: TGTGCCAGCAGTTACTCGGCTAGCGGGAGGAAAGTCGACGAGCAGTACTTC. It codes for CASSYSASGRKVDEQYF.

The chain links TRBV14 to TRBJ2-5; D is possibly TRBD2 (6 bases). This CDR3 is built from 16 residues. V lost 1 base, J lost 1 base, and 13 bases lay in between. Germline-derived CDR1 and CDR2 are SGHDN and FVKESK. The CDR3: CASSQGIGTGQETQYF. CDR3 sequence (DNA): TGTGCCAGCAGCCAAGGAATAGGGACTGGCCAAGAGACCCAGTACTTC.

This clone turned up a few times. As DNA, the CDR3 is TGTGCCAGTAGTATAGACCCAGCTATGAACACTGAAGCTTTCTTT. Amino acid sequence: CASSIDPAMNTEAFF. The genes are TRBV19 and TRBJ1-1; D unclear. Trimming left V 0 bases short and J 0 bases short, with 8 bases between. This CDR3 comprises 15 residues. Per the germline V gene, CDR1 is LNHDA and CDR2 is SQIVND (reference sequence). The whole variable domain, remainder taken from reference TRBV19 and TRBJ1-1, is DGGITQSPKYLFRKEGQNVTLSCEQNLNHDAMYWYRQDPGQGLRLIYYSQIVNDFQKGDIAEGYSVSREKKESFPLTVTSAQKNPTAFYLCASSIDPAMNTEAFFGQGTRLTVV.

The V gene is TRBV11-3, the J gene TRBJ2-1, with 7 positions matching TRBD2. V lost 4 bases to trimming and J lost 4 bases; unmatched junction nucleotides: 4. The CDR3 covers 14 residues. Germline assignment: CDR1 SGHNT and CDR2 YENEEA. The CDR3 region has the DNA TGTGCCAGCAGCTCCGGGACTAAATACAATGAGCAGTTCTTC. Translated: CASSSGTKYNEQFF. Complete variable domain (other parts from reference TRBV11-3 and TRBJ2-1): EAGVVQSPRYKIIEKKQPVAFWCNPISGHNTLYWYLQNLGQGPELLIRYENEEAVDDSQLPKDRFSAERLKGVDSTLKIQPAELGDSAVYLCASSSGTKYNEQFFGPGTRLTVL.

The chain recombines TRBV11-3 with TRBJ1-1, with 8 bases fitting TRBD1. Germline V lookup: CDR1 SGHNT, CDR2 YENEEA. After removal of 5 bases from V and 2 bases from J, the junction contained 7 bases not matched to a gene. CDR3 length equals 15 residues. CDR3 bases: TGTGCCAGCAGCCCAGTAGGACAGGGAAACACTGAAGCTTTCTTT. It encodes CASSPVGQGNTEAFF.

The CDR3 nucleotides read TGTGCCAGCAGTAAGAACAAGGGCGAAAAACTGTTTTTT. Amino acid sequence: CASSKNKGEKLFF. The chain couples TRBV27 to TRBJ1-4; D not certain. CDR1 is MNHEY, CDR2 SMNVEV, per germline (reference sequence). The CDR3 spans 13 residues. V was cut by 5 bases and J by 8 bases, with 12 bases left in between.

This clone came up a few times. The chain links TRBV11-3 to TRBJ1-5; D ambiguous. V was pared by 5 bases and J by 0 bases, with 8 bases between. The germline CDR1 and CDR2 sequences are SGHNT and YENEEA. The CDR3 runs 14 residues. Here the CDR3 reads CASSMDPSNQPQHF. CDR3 sequence (DNA): TGTGCCAGCAGCATGGACCCTAGCAATCAGCCCCAGCATTTT.

Relative to its sample, this clone is medium-sized. An end of the junction does not agree with germline; a read error may underlie this. CDR3: CAISTAEGNQPQHF. CDR3 bases: TGTGCCATCAGTACCGCGGAGGGGAATCAGCCCCAGCATTTT. V is TRBV6-8 and J is TRBJ1-5; perhaps TRBD1 as D (5 bases). The CDR3 loop spans 14 amino acids. The germline gives CDR1 MNHGY, CDR2 SAAAGT.

In this sample, this clone turned up a few times. The V and J genes are TRBV28 and TRBJ2-1, with D possibly called TRBD1 or TRBD2 (6 bases each). The CDR3 loop spans 17 amino acids. From germline, CDR1 is MDHEN and CDR2 SYDVKM. V was cut by 1 base and J by 3 bases, with 16 bases left in between. The CDR3 sequence is CASSLSHRGRYYNEQFF. The CDR3 bases are TGTGCCAGCAGTTTATCCCATCGGGGGCGGTACTACAATGAGCAGTTCTTC. Using reference TRBV28 and TRBJ2-1 for the parts outside the CDR3, the full variable domain is DVKVTQSSRYLVKRTGEKVFLECVQDMDHENMFWYRQDPGLGLRLIYFSYDVKMKEKGDIPEGYSVSREKKERFSLILESASTNQTSMYLCASSLSHRGRYYNEQFFGPGTRLTVL.

This clone was found once. This chain joins TRBV18 and TRBJ1-5, with 7 bases lining up with TRBD1. In germline, CDR1 is KGHSH, CDR2 LQKENI. The CDR3 is made up of 13 amino acids. V dropped 3 bases and J dropped 4; count of bases not matched to a gene: 0. CDR3 coding DNA: TGTGCCAGCTCACCGGACAGGAATCAGCCCCAGCATTTT. It encodes CASSPDRNQPQHF. Together with reference TRBV18 and TRBJ1-5, the CDR3 gives the full variable domain: NAGVMQNPRHLVRRRGQEARLRCSPMKGHSHVYWYRQLPEEGLKFMVYLQKENIIDESGMPKERFSAEFPKEGPSILRIQQVVRGDSAAYFCASSPDRNQPQHFGDGTRLSIL.

The chain recombines TRBV28 with TRBJ1-4; possibly TRBD1 for D (5 bases). Per the germline V gene, CDR1 is MDHEN and CDR2 is SYDVKM. Trimming left V 5 bases short and J 5 bases short, with 15 bases between. The CDR3 runs 15 residues. The CDR3 DNA follows: TGTGCCAGCAGTATCCCGGGGGTAGGGAATGAAAAACTGTTTTTT. Encoded protein: CASSIPGVGNEKLFF.

The rearrangement links TRBV19 to TRBJ1-2, with TRBD1 matching 7 bases. V lost 3 bases to trimming and J lost 4 bases; unmatched junction nucleotides: 8. The CDR3 is 15 amino acids. Germline-derived CDR1 and CDR2 are LNHDA and SQIVND (reference sequence). The DNA of the CDR3 is TGTGCCAGTAGTATCTTCCGGGACAGAACCTATGGCTACACCTTC. This codes for CASSIFRDRTYGYTF. The full variable domain, its missing parts supplied by reference TRBV19 and TRBJ1-2, is DGGITQSPKYLFRKEGQNVTLSCEQNLNHDAMYWYRQDPGQGLRLIYYSQIVNDFQKGDIAEGYSVSREKKESFPLTVTSAQKNPTAFYLCASSIFRDRTYGYTFGSGTRLTVV.